This section outlines one T cell receptor beta chain sequence together with its context. Study processing details: Estimation of nucleated cell counts was performed using reference gene primer amplification. The protocol was immunoSEQ multiplex PCR, while the TCRdb copy is restricted to in-frame clones and leaves out a portion. The D gene and trimming were derived from the DNA, and the V and J assignments and clone size from that table. The table includes about 55,000 clones, around nine tenths detected once. The sample originates from a study of blood T cell repertoires in COVID-19. Study background: Samples came from the United States, Italy and Spain, spanning acute and convalescent COVID-19. T cells, B-cell-depleted T cells, or PBMCs supplied cDNA or gDNA.

Trimming pared 6 bases from V and 5 bases from J, leaving 11 bases between. Per germline, CDR1 SNHLY and CDR2 FYNNEI. This CDR3 has 12 residues. The source is a human donor with active COVID-19. The donor label of this sample is uncertain. The V call is TRBV2, the J call TRBJ2-7; a weak D match, TRBD2 (6 bases). The sequencing sample was made of peripheral blood. The CDR3 loop is CASRGLSNEQYF. Written as DNA, the CDR3 is TGTGCCAGCAGGGGACTGTCCAACGAGCAGTACTTC.